This T cell receptor (beta chain) was observed in a study of monozygotic twins with inflammatory bowel disease. Study results and limitations: Part of the variability in patient repertoires may have come from differing immunosuppressive treatments. A distinction between different T cell subtypes was not possible.

CDR3 length: 16 residues. The germline gives CDR1 DFQATT, CDR2 SNEGSKA (reference sequence). Remarks on this clonotype: What it binds is unknown.

Eight reactions per sample, run separately, yielded cDNA. The authors ran two nested PCRs of about 16 and 10 cycles on TCRalpha and TCRbeta cDNA. TCRdb reworked the 5' RACE reads into one entry per CDR3 protein, no DNA. The sample's table shows a few hundred thousand distinct CDR3 sequences. The rearrangement uses TRBV20-1 and TRBJ2-5; TCRdb proposes TRBD2, but this gene call is untestable without DNA. This sequence was found in a human donor with ulcerative colitis or Crohn's disease, or a healthy co-twin of an affected twin (not recorded which). Material for sequencing was blood. CDR3 region: CSARSSGGALSETQYF.